This TCR beta chain was sequenced for a study of regulatory T cells in long-lasting Graves disease. Study context: Graves' patients who were just diagnosed had used antithyroid drugs for under 3 months.

Time point denoted: newly diagnosed GD, antithyroid drugs for less than 3 months. There was RNA extracted from PBMCs, and the TCR library was made from it. As concerns this clonotype: Its antigen is still unknown.

Construction of TCR beta libraries relied on iRepertoire HTBI primers and on Arm-PCR targeting CDR3 regions. Via MiXCR, TCRdb re-called the multiplex PCR reads, giving one row per CDR3 protein. The table lists roughly 500,000 distinct CDR3 sequences, 13% of them singletons. Overall study findings and caveats: A greater number of public clonotypes (approximately 2,500) was shared by persistent patients than by new patients (just over 950). Segments TRBV28, TRBJ1-2 and TRBJ2-5 showed preferential usage in persistent disease.

CDR1 MGHRA and CDR2 YSYEKL come from the germline V gene. The CDR3 extends over 13 amino acids. V dropped 1 base and J dropped 5 bases, with 8 bases sitting between them. The data also belong to a second study, concerning T cells in Graves' hyperthyroidism and ophthalmopathy. That work contributes: Stable hyperthyroidism: no ophthalmopathy progression over 18 months of follow-up.

The source is a man aged 25-40 years with Graves disease. The gene calls are TRBV4-1 and TRBJ2-5; D gene unclear. Sequences were derived from peripheral blood mononuclear cells (PBMCs), sampled at new diagnosis, from a patient treated with antithyroid drugs. The CDR3 DNA reads TGCGCCAGCAGCCAAGCCCCCAGTGAGACCCAGTACTTC. Its protein is CASSQAPSETQYF.